This passage covers 3 T cell receptor beta chains from one sample sequenced in a study of cytomegalovirus exposure and HLA in healthy donors. A multiplex PCR was run with 60 Vbeta primers and 13 Jbeta primers. Measured with immunoSEQ multiplex PCR; TCRdb has only the in-frame clones, and not every one. The sample has roughly 120,000 clones, 76% seen once. The material sequenced was PBMCs. The source is a man younger than 45 in good health and CMV-seropositive.

The chain is built from TRBV7-9 and TRBJ1-1, with TRBD1 as a possible D gene (5 bases). This CDR3 is built from 14 residues. Trimming pared 5 bases from V and 5 bases from J, leaving 15 bases between. Germline lookup yields CDR1 SEHNR and CDR2 FQNEAQ (reference sequence). CDR3 sequence: CASSPRQFQTEAFF. In DNA, the CDR3 is TGTGCCAGCAGCCCTCGACAGTTTCAGACTGAAGCTTTCTTT.

The chain couples TRBV5-4 to TRBJ1-2; the D gene is possibly TRBD1 (6 bases). The CDR3 sequence is 15 residues long. Germline values: CDR1 SGHNT, CDR2 YYREEE (reference sequence). V was pared by 2 bases and J by 4 bases, with 15 bases between. DNA of the CDR3: TGTGCCAGCAGCTTCAACAGGGTACTGGGCTATGGCTACACCTTC. Protein: CASSFNRVLGYGYTF.

V is TRBV19 and J is TRBJ1-4; D is ambiguous. The V and J ends lost 3 bases and 0 bases respectively, with 8 bases between them. The germline V gene encodes CDR1 LNHDA and CDR2 SQIVND (reference sequence). CDR3 length: 15 residues. The CDR3 nucleotides read TGTGCCAGTAGTATGGGAGTAACAACTAATGAAAAACTGTTTTTT. It specifies CASSMGVTTNEKLFF.